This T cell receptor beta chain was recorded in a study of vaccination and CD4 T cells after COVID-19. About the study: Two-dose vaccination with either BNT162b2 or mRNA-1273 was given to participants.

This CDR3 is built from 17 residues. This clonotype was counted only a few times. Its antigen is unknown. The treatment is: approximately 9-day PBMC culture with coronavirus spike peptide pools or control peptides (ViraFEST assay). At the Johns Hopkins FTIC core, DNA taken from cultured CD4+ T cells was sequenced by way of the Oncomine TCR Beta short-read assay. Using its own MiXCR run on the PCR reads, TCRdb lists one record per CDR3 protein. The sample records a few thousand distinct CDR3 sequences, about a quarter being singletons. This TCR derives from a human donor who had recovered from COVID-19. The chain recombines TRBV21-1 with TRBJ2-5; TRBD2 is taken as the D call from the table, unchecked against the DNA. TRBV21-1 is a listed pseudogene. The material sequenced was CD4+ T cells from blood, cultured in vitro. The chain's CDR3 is CASSKAGFPSSQETQYF. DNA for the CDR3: TGTGCCAGCAGCAAAGCGGGCTTTCCCTCCTCCCAAGAGACCCAGTACTTC.